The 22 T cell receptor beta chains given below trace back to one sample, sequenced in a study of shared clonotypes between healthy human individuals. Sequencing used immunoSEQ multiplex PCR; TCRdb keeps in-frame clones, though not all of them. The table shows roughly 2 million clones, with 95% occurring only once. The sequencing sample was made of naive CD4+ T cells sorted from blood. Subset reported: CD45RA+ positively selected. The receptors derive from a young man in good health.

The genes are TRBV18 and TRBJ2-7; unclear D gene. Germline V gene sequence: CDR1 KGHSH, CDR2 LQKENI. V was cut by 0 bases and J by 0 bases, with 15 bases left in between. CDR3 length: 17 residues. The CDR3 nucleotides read TGTGCCAGCTCACCACCACTTTCCCTAGGGTTCTCCTACGAGCAGTACTTC. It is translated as CASSPPLSLGFSYEQYF.

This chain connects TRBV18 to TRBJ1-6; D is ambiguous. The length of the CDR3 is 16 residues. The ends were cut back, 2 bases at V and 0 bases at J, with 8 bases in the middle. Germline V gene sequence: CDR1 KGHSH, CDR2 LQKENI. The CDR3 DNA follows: TGTGCCAGCTCACCATTCACGCCCTCCTATAATTCACCCCTCCACTTT. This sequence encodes CASSPFTPSYNSPLHF. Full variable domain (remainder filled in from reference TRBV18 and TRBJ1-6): NAGVMQNPRHLVRRRGQEARLRCSPMKGHSHVYWYRQLPEEGLKFMVYLQKENIIDESGMPKERFSAEFPKEGPSILRIQQVVRGDSAAYFCASSPFTPSYNSPLHFGNGTRLTVT.

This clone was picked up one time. The CDR3 spells CASSLARVPNEKLFF. CDR3 DNA sequence: TGTGCCAGCAGCTTAGCCCGGGTTCCAAATGAAAAACTGTTTTTT. This chain connects TRBV7-9 to TRBJ1-4; D is ambiguous. The CDR3 spans 15 residues. V lost 0 bases, J lost 5 bases, and 10 bases lay in between. Germline V gene data show CDR1 as SEHNR and CDR2 as FQNEAQ (reference sequence).

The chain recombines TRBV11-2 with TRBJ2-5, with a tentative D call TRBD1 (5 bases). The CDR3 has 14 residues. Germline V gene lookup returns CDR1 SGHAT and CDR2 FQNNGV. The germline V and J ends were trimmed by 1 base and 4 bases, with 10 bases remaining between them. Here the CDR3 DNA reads TGTGCCAGCAGCTTAGGACGGACAAGAGAGACCCAGTACTTC. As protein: CASSLGRTRETQYF.

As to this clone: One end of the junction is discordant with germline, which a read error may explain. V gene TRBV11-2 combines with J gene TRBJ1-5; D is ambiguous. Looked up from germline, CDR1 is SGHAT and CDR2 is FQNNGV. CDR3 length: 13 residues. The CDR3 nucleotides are TGTGCCAGCAGCTTAACCTTGTGGCAGCCGCAGCATTTT. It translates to CASSLTLWQPQHF.

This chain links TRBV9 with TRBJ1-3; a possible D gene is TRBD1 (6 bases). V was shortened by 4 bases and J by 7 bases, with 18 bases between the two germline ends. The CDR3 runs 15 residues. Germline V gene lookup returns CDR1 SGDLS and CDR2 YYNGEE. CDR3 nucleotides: TGTGCCAGCAGCCCCTCCACAGGGAATTGGAACACCATATATTTT. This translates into CASSPSTGNWNTIYF.

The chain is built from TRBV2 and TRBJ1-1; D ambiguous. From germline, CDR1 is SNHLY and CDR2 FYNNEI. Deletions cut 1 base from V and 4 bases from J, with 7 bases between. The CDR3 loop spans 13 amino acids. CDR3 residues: CASSEGVITEAFF. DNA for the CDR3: TGTGCCAGCAGTGAAGGGGTCATCACTGAAGCTTTCTTT.

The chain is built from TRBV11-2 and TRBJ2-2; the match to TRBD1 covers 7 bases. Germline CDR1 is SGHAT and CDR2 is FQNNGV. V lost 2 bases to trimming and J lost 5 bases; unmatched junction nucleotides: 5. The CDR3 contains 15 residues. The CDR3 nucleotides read TGTGCCAGCAGCTTAAAGGGGGCGCTTACCGGGGAGCTGTTTTTT. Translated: CASSLKGALTGELFF.

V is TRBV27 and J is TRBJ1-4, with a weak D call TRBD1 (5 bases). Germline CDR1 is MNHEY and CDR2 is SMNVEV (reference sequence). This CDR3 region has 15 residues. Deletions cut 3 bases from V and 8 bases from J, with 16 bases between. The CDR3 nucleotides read TGTGCCAGCAGTTTTGATGGAAGAACAGGCGAAAAACTGTTTTTT. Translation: CASSFDGRTGEKLFF.

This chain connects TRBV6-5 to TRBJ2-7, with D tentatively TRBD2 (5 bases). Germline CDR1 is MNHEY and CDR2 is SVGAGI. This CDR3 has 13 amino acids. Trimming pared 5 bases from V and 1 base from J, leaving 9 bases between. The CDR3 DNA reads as TGTGCCAGCAGTCGGGAAAGGTCCTACGAGCAGTACTTC. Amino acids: CASSRERSYEQYF.

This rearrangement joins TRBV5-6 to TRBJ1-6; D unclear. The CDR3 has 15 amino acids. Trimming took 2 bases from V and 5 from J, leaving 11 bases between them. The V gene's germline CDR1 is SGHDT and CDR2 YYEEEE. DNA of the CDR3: TGTGCCAGCAGCTTCCCCACGGTTAATAATTCACCCCTCCACTTT. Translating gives CASSFPTVNNSPLHF.

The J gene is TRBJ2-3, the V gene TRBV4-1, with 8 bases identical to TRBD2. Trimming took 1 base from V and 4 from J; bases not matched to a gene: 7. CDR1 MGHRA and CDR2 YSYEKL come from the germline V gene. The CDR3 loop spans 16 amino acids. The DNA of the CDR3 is TGCGCCAGCAGCCAAGGGGATAGCGGGGAATCAGATACGCAGTATTTT. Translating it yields CASSQGDSGESDTQYF.

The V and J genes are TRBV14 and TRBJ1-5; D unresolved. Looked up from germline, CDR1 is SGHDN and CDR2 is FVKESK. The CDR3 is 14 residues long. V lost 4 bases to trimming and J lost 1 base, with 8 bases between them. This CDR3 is CASSLLFSNQPQHF. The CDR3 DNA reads TGTGCCAGCAGCCTCCTGTTCAGCAATCAGCCCCAGCATTTT.

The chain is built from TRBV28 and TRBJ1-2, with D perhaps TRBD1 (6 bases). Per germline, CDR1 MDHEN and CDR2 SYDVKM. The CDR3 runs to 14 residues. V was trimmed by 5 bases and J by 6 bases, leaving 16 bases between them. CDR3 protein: CASSLRTALNGYTF. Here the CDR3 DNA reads TGTGCCAGCAGTCTTAGGACAGCCCTGAATGGCTACACCTTC.

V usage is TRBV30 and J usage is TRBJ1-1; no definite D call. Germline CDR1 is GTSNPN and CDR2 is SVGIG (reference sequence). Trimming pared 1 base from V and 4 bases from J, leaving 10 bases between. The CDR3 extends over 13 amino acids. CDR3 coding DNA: TGTGCCTGGAGTGGAGACAAGGGCACTGAAGCTTTCTTT. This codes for CAWSGDKGTEAFF.

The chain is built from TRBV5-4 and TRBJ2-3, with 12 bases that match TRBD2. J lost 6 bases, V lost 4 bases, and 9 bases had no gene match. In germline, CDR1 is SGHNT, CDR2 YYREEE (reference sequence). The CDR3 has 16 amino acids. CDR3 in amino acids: CASSRGASGRVDTQYF. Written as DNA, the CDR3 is TGTGCCAGCAGCCGGGGGGCTAGCGGGAGGGTCGATACGCAGTATTTT.

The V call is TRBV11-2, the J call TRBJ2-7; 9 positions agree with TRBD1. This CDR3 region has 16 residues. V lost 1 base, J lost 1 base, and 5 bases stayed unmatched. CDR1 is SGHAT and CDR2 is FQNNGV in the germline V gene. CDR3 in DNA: TGTGCCAGCAGCTTAGGCTCCGGGACAGGGTCCTACGAGCAGTACTTC. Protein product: CASSLGSGTGSYEQYF.

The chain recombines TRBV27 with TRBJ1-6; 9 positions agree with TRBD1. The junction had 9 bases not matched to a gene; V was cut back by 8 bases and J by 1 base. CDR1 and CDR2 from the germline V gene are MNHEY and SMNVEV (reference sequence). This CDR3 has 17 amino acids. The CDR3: CASRTGVPWSYNSPLHF. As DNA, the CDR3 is TGTGCCAGCCGGACAGGGGTCCCCTGGTCCTATAATTCACCCCTCCACTTT.

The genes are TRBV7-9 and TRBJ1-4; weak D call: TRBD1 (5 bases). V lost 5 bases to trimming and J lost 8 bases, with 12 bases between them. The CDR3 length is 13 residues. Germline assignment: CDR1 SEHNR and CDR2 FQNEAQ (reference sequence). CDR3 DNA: TGTGCCAGCAGCGTCACCGAGGGGGAAAAACTGTTTTTT. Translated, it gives CASSVTEGEKLFF.

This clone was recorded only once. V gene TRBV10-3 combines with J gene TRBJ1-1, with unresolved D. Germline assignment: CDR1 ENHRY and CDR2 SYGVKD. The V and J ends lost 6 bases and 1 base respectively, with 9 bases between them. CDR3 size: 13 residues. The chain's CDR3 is CAIRMDGNTEAFF. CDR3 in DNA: TGTGCCATCAGGATGGACGGGAACACTGAAGCTTTCTTT.

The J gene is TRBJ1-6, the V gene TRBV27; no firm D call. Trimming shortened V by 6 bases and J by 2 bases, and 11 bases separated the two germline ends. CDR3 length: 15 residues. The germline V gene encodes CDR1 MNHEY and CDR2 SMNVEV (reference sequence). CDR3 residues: CASSRIRTYNSPLHF. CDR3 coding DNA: TGTGCCAGCAGCCGGATTCGGACCTATAATTCACCCCTCCACTTT.

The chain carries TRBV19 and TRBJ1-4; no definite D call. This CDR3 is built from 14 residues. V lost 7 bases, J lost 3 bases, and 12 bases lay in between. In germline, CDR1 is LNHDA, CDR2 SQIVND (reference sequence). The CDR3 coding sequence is TGTGCCAGTACCCCCCGGGAAGCTAATGAAAAACTGTTTTTT. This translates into CASTPREANEKLFF.